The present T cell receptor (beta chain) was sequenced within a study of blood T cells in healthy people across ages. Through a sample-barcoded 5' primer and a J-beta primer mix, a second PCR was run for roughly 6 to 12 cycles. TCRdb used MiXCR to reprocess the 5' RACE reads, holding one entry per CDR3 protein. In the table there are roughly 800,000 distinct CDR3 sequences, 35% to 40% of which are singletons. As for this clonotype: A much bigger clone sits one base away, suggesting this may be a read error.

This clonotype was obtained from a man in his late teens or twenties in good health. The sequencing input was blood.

The CDR3 sequence is CAGLGVRRGFTDTQYF. In DNA, the CDR3 is TGTGCCGGCCTTGGCGTAAGGCGGGGGTTCACAGATACGCAGTATTTT. This chain connects TRBV12-3 or TRBV12-4 to TRBJ2-3; 7 positions match TRBD2. The ends lost 11 bases at V and 2 bases at J; junction bases unmatched: 16. The CDR3 spans 16 residues.